Following are 19 T cell receptor beta chains from one sample sequenced in a study of blood T cell repertoires in COVID-19. Sequenced by immunoSEQ multiplex PCR; TCRdb stores in-frame clones only, minus some. The sample gives around 370,000 clones, about nine tenths of which show up once; about 6.7% is in the top ten. Source material: peripheral blood. These receptor sequences come from a woman between 65 and 79 years old with COVID-19, enrolled during active disease.

The chain couples TRBV24-1 to TRBJ2-5, with D possibly being TRBD2 (6 bases). CDR1 KGHDR and CDR2 SFDVKD come from the germline V gene. The CDR3 has 14 residues. Trimming stripped 4 bases from V and 4 bases from J, with 12 bases between. DNA for the CDR3: TGTGCCACCAGTGAGGGGTCCGGGAGAGAGACCCAGTACTTC. Translating it yields CATSEGSGRETQYF.

J is TRBJ1-2 and V is TRBV2; D gene ambiguous. CDR1 is SNHLY and CDR2 is FYNNEI in the germline V gene. The CDR3 totals 10 residues. Deletions cut 8 bases from V and 9 bases from J, with 10 bases between. This chain's CDR3 is CASVGGRYTF. The CDR3 DNA reads as TGTGCCAGCGTGGGCGGGCGCTACACCTTC.

This clone showed up just once. V and J are TRBV5-3 and TRBJ2-3, with 11 bases matching TRBD2. TRBV5-3 is reported as an ORF; its role is uncertain. With 0 bases clipped from V and 5 bases from J, the junction kept 5 bases outside the gene matches. The CDR3 sequence is 16 residues long. CDR3 coding DNA: TGTGCCAGAAGCTTGGCAACTAGCGGGGGAATAGATACGCAGTATTTT. It translates to CARSLATSGGIDTQYF.

The chain carries TRBV6-2 or TRBV6-3 and TRBJ1-1; D is possibly TRBD1 (5 bases). Germline V gives CDR1 MNHEY, CDR2 SVGEGT. V was shortened by 0 bases and J by 3 bases, with 14 bases between the two germline ends. The CDR3 runs 16 residues. CDR3 sequence (DNA): TGTGCCAGCAGTTACTCGGGGGGGGGAACGGACACTGAAGCTTTCTTT. It encodes CASSYSGGGTDTEAFF.

This chain joins TRBV27 and TRBJ1-1; weak D call: TRBD1 (6 bases). The CDR3 loop spans 16 amino acids. Germline CDR1 and CDR2: MNHEY and SMNVEV (reference sequence). V was clipped by 5 bases and J by 4 bases, with 20 bases between them. As DNA, the CDR3 is TGTGCCAGCAGTCCATGGGGGGGGCGACGAGGCACTGAAGCTTTCTTT. Amino acid sequence: CASSPWGGRRGTEAFF.

The V gene is TRBV27, the J gene TRBJ1-2; D might be TRBD1 (5 bases). The CDR3 is made up of 14 amino acids. V was cut by 4 bases and J by 13 bases, with 22 bases left in between. CDR1 is MNHEY and CDR2 is SMNVEV in the germline V gene (reference sequence). In DNA, the CDR3 is TGTGCCAGCAGTTCCCTCGGGCCCACCAGGGATAGCACCTTC. Translating gives CASSSLGPTRDSTF.

The DNA for the CDR3 is TGTGCCAGCACCCTAGCGGGGGGGCATTACAATGAGCAGTTCTTC. Translating it yields CASTLAGGHYNEQFF. The chain employs TRBV6-1 and TRBJ2-1; TRBD2 matches at 12 bases. V lost 7 bases to trimming and J lost 4 bases; unmatched junction nucleotides: 5. The CDR3 has 15 residues. Per germline, CDR1 MNHNS and CDR2 SASEGT.

As DNA, the CDR3 is TGTGCCAGCAGCTCCGCCGGACAGGGGGAAGCTTTCTTT. Amino acids: CASSSAGQGEAFF. The chain couples TRBV7-3 to TRBJ1-1; 9 nucleotides agree with TRBD1. CDR1 and CDR2 (germline): SGHTA, FQGTGA. This CDR3 has 13 amino acids. Unmatched junction bases numbered 5, after V lost 4 bases and J lost 8 bases.

V gene TRBV2 combines with J gene TRBJ1-1; 7 bases match TRBD1. The CDR3 runs to 13 residues. Trimming cost V 5 bases and J 7 bases; bases outside gene matches: 7. Germline V gene sequence: CDR1 SNHLY, CDR2 FYNNEI. The CDR3 bases are TGTGCCAGCAGTCTAAGACAGGGAAATGAAGCTTTCTTT. The encoded protein is CASSLRQGNEAFF.

For this clone: Germline is not matched at one junction end, which may reflect a read error. The chain joins TRBV6-6 to TRBJ1-3; 7 positions agree with TRBD1. Looked up from germline, CDR1 is MNHNY and CDR2 is SVGAGI (reference sequence). CDR3 size: 14 residues. This chain's CDR3 is CASSYSMGQRGFRF. DNA for the CDR3: TGTGCCAGCAGTTACTCGATGGGACAGAGGGGCTTTCGGTTT.

The chain couples TRBV7-3 to TRBJ1-1; D is unresolved. The germline gives CDR1 SGHTA, CDR2 FQGTGA. Trimming took off 6 bases at V and 4 bases at J, with 12 bases between the two ends. This CDR3 is built from 13 residues. CDR3 in amino acids: CASSEGGSTEAFF. CDR3 sequence (DNA): TGTGCCAGCAGTGAGGGAGGGTCCACTGAAGCTTTCTTT. Combining the CDR3 with reference TRBV7-3 and TRBJ1-1 gives the whole variable domain GAGVSQTPSNKVTEKGKYVELRCDPISGHTALYWYRQSLGQGPEFLIYFQGTGAADDSGLPNDRFFAVRPEGSVSTLKIQRTERGDSAVYLCASSEGGSTEAFFGQGTRLTVV.

This chain uses TRBV30 with TRBJ2-1; D may be TRBD2 (5 bases). Germline V lookup: CDR1 GTSNPN, CDR2 SVGIG (reference sequence). The V end lost 4 bases, the J end lost 4 bases, and 8 bases lay between the germline ends. The CDR3 is made up of 12 amino acids. The CDR3 nucleotides read TGTGCCTGGAAGCCGGGATACAATGAGCAGTTCTTC. Translated, it gives CAWKPGYNEQFF.

This chain connects TRBV27 to TRBJ1-1; D possibly corresponds to TRBD1 (5 bases). CDR1 and CDR2 (germline): MNHEY, SMNVEV (reference sequence). Deletions cut 4 bases from V and 5 bases from J, with 8 bases between. The CDR3 extends over 12 amino acids. CDR3 loop: CASSWGGTEAFF. DNA for the CDR3: TGTGCCAGCAGTTGGGGGGGGACTGAAGCTTTCTTT.

This chain links TRBV6-5 with TRBJ2-5; 10 bases match TRBD2. J gave up 7 bases and V 5 bases, and 7 bases lay outside the gene matches. CDR3 length: 14 residues. Germline values: CDR1 MNHEY, CDR2 SVGAGI. CDR3 loop: CASSLSGGPGTQYF. The CDR3, as DNA: TGTGCCAGCAGTCTTAGCGGGGGGCCAGGGACCCAGTACTTC.

This chain uses TRBV29-1 with TRBJ2-7; D might be TRBD2 (5 bases). Germline CDR1 is SQVTM and CDR2 is ANQGSEA. CDR3 length: 14 amino acids. The ends were cut back, 3 bases at V and 3 bases at J, with 15 bases in the middle. CDR3 loop: CSVELLSGSYEQYF. As DNA, the CDR3 is TGCAGCGTTGAGTTACTCTCTGGGAGCTACGAGCAGTACTTC.

For the CDR3, the DNA is TGTGCCAGCTCACTAGCCCGCCAAGAGACCCAGTACTTC. It codes for CASSLARQETQYF. The chain uses TRBV18 and TRBJ2-5; D ambiguous. This CDR3 is 13 amino acids long. Trimming left V 4 bases short and J 1 base short, with 7 bases between. Germline lookup yields CDR1 KGHSH and CDR2 LQKENI.

The rearrangement links TRBV7-9 to TRBJ1-1, with D possibly matching TRBD1 (5 bases). This CDR3 contains 15 residues. V shed 3 bases and J shed 0 bases, with 11 bases lying between them. Per germline, CDR1 SEHNR and CDR2 FQNEAQ (reference sequence). DNA of the CDR3: TGTGCCAGCAGCTTGACCGGGGGGGTGAACACTGAAGCTTTCTTT. Residues: CASSLTGGVNTEAFF.

The chain carries TRBV28 and TRBJ1-4, with D possibly TRBD1 on 5 matching bases. V was trimmed by 7 bases and J by 8 bases, leaving 11 bases between them. Germline CDR1 MDHEN, CDR2 SYDVKM. The CDR3 spans 12 residues. CDR3 in amino acids: CASMVRGEKLFF. The CDR3 region has the DNA TGTGCCAGCATGGTACGGGGGGAAAAACTGTTTTTT.

The rearrangement links TRBV5-6 to TRBJ1-2, with 8 bases matching TRBD1. CDR3 length: 15 amino acids. CDR1 is SGHDT and CDR2 is YYEEEE in the germline V gene. Trimming at V came to 1 base and at J to 4 bases, leaving 6 bases not matched to a gene. The CDR3 here is CASSLTQGVPYGYTF. The CDR3 nucleotides are TGTGCCAGCAGCTTGACACAGGGGGTCCCCTATGGCTACACCTTC.